This entry describes one T cell receptor (beta chain). This CDR3 region has 13 residues. V lost 3 bases and J lost 7; bases outside the gene matches: 6. The V gene's germline CDR1 is MNHEY and CDR2 SMNVEV (reference sequence). Authors' data handling: Estimates of nucleated cell counts were drawn from the amplification of reference gene primers. The repertoire was sequenced with immunoSEQ multiplex PCR; TCRdb's copy has only in-frame clones and lacks some. D and trimming were read from the DNA, whereas the V and J calls and clone size are those reported in that table. The sample contains approximately 240,000 clones, 70% to 90% of which appear only once. This entry belongs to a study of blood T cell repertoires in COVID-19. In the study overall: Researchers got acute and convalescent COVID-19 samples from the United States, Italy and Spain. In each case, the material was cDNA or gDNA derived from T cells, B-cell-depleted T cells, or PBMCs.

The receptor was derived from a man aged 50-59 years who had recovered from COVID-19. The genes are TRBV27 and TRBJ2-7, with 7 bases identical to TRBD1. What was sequenced was peripheral blood. CDR3 coding DNA: TGTGCCAGCAGTTTTTGGGACAGAGGAGAGCAGTACTTC. It encodes CASSFWDRGEQYF.